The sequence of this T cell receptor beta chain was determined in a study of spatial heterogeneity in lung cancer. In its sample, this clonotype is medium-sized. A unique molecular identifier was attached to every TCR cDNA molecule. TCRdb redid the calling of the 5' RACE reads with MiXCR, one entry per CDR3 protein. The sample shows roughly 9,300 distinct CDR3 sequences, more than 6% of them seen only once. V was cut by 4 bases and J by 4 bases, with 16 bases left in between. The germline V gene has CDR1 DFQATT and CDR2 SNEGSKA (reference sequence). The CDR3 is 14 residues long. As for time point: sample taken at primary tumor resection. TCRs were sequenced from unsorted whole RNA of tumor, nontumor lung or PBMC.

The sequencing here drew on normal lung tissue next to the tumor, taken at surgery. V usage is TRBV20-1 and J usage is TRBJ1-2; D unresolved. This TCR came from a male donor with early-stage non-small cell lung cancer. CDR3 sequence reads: CSATTTGKGYGYTF. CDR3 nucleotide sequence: TGCAGTGCTACCACTACCGGGAAAGGCTATGGCTACACCTTC.